This TCR beta chain was retrieved from a study of T-cell memory formation after mild COVID-19. Turning to the study itself: Largely, the TCR clusters proved donor specific.

This clonotype showed up just a few times. What it binds is not known. General observations from the study: Pre-infection memory carried some responding clones, suggesting that cross-reactive memory joined. Clonal second-wave expansions that peaked on day 37 had unconfirmed SARS-CoV-2 specificity. Among contracting clones, CD4+ were mainly CM/EM and CD8+ enriched in EMRA.

MiXCR, run by TCRdb on the 5' RACE reads, gives a single entry per CDR3 protein. The sample lists around 140,000 distinct CDR3 sequences; 15% to 20% were seen once. Germline CDR1 reads MNHEY; CDR2 reads SVGEGT. The CDR3 loop spans 15 amino acids. Trimming cost V 1 base and J 1 base, with 8 bases left between them. The gene calls are TRBV6-2 or TRBV6-3 and TRBJ1-5; no definite D call. The clonotype was recovered from an adult woman who had mild COVID-19 (a few samples of this study predate the infection). Cell type and time point are not known. The sample taken for sequencing was PBMCs or a T cell subset sorted from them (not recorded which). CDR3 sequence: CASSYYYSSNQPQHF. CDR3 sequence (DNA): TGTGCCAGCAGTTACTACTATTCGAGCAATCAGCCCCAGCATTTT.